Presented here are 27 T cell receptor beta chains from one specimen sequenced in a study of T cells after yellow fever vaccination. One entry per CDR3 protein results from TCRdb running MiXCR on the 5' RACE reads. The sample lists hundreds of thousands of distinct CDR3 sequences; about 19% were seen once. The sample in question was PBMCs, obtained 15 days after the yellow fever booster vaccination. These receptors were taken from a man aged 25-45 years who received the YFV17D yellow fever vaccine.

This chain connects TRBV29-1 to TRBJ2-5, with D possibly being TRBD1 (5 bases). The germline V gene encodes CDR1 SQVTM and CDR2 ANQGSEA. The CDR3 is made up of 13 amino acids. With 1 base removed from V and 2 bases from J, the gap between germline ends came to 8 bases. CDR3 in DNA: TGCAGCGTTGAAGGACAGTATCAAGAGACCCAGTACTTC. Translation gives CSVEGQYQETQYF.

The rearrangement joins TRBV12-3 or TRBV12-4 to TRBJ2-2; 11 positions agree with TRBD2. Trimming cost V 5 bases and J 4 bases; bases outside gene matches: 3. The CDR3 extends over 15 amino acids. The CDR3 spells CASSPGTSGTGELFF. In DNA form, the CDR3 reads TGTGCCAGCAGTCCCGGGACTAGCGGCACCGGGGAGCTGTTTTTT.

The CDR3 sequence: CASSPLGAPKTQYF. DNA for the CDR3: TGTGCCAGCAGCCCCTTGGGGGCCCCCAAGACCCAGTACTTC. The chain uses TRBV6-1 and TRBJ2-5, with a weak D call TRBD1 (6 bases). The CDR3 runs to 14 residues. From germline, CDR1 is MNHNS and CDR2 SASEGT. Trimming cost V 6 bases and J 6 bases, with 17 bases left between them.

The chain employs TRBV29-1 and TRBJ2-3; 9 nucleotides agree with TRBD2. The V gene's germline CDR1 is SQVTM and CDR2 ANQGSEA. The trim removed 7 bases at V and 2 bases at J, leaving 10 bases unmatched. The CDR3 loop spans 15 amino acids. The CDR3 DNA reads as TGCAGCGCCAATAGCGGGAGCGGTTTCACAGATACGCAGTATTTT. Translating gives CSANSGSGFTDTQYF.

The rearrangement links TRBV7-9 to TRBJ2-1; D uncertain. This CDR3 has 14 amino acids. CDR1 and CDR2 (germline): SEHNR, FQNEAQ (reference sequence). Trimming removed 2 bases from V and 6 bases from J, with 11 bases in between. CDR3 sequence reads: CASSLRVTTNEQFF. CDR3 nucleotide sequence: TGTGCCAGCAGCTTAAGGGTTACAACCAATGAGCAGTTCTTC.

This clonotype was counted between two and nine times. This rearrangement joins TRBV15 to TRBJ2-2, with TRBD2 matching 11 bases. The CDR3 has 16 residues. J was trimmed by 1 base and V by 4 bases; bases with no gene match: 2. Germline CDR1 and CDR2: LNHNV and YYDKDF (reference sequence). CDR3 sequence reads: CATSKGTSGNTGELFF. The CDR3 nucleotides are TGTGCCACCAGCAAGGGGACTAGCGGGAACACCGGGGAGCTGTTTTTT.

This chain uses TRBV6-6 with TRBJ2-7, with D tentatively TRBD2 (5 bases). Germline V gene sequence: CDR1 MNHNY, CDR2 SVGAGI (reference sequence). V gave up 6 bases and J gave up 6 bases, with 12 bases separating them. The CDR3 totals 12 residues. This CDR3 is CASRGSSSEQYF. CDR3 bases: TGTGCCAGCAGAGGGAGCTCGTCCGAGCAGTACTTC.

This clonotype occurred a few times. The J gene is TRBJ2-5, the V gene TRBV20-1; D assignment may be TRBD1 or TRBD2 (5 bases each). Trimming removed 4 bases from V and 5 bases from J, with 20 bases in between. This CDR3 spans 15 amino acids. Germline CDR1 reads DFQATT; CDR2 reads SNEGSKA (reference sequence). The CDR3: CSATGARNPAETQYF. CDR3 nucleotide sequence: TGCAGTGCTACCGGGGCCCGTAACCCGGCGGAGACCCAGTACTTC.

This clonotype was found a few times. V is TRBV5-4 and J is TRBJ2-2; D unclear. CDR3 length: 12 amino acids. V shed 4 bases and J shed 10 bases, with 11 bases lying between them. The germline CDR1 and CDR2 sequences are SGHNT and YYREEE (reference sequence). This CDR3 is CASSTSGEELFF. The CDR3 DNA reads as TGTGCCAGCAGCACCTCAGGCGAGGAGCTGTTTTTT.

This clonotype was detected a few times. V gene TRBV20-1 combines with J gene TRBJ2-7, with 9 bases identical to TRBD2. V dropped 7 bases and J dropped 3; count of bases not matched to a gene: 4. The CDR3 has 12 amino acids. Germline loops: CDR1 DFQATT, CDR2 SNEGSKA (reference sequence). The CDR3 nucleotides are TGCAGTGTTCGGCGGGAGGGCTACGAGCAGTACTTC. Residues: CSVRREGYEQYF.

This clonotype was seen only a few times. Written as DNA, the CDR3 is TGTGCCAGCATCGACGGATCCGGGACTAGCGGGAATTACAATGAGCAGTTCTTC. Its translation is CASIDGSGTSGNYNEQFF. The V gene is TRBV6-1, the J gene TRBJ2-1; 13 bases match TRBD2. J was trimmed by 4 bases and V by 7 bases; bases with no gene match: 13. The CDR3 covers 18 residues. Germline CDR1 MNHNS, CDR2 SASEGT.

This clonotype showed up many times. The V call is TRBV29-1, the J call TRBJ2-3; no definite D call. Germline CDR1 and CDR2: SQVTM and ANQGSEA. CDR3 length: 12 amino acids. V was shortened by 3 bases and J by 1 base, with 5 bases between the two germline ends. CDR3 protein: CSVETGTDTQYF. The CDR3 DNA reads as TGCAGCGTTGAGACCGGCACAGATACGCAGTATTTT.

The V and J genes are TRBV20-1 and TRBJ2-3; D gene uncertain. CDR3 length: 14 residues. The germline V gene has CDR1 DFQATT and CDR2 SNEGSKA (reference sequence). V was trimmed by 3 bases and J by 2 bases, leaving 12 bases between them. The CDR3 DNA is TGCAGTGCTAGTCCCGCGGAGCTCACAGATACGCAGTATTTT. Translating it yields CSASPAELTDTQYF.

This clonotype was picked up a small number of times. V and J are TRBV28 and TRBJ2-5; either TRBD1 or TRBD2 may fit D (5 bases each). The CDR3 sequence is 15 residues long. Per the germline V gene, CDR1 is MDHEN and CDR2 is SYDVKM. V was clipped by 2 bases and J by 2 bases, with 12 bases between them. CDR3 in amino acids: CASSLGGVKQETQYF. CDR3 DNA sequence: TGTGCCAGCAGTTTAGGGGGAGTAAAGCAAGAGACCCAGTACTTC.

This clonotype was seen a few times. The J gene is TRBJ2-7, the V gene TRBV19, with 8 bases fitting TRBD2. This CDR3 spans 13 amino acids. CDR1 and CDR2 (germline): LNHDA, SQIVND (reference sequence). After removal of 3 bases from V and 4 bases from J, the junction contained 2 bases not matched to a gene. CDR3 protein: CASSIRGGYEQYF. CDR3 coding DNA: TGTGCCAGTAGTATCCGGGGGGGTTACGAGCAGTACTTC.

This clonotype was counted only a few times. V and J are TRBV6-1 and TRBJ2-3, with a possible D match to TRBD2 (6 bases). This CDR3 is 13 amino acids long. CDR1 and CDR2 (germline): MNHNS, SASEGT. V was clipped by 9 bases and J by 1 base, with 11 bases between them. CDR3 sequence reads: CASERAGTDTQYF. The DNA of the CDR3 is TGTGCCAGTGAGCGGGCGGGCACAGATACGCAGTATTTT.

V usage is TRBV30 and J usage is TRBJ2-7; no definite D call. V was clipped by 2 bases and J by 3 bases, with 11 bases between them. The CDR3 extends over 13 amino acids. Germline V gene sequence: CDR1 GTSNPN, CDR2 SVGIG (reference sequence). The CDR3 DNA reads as TGTGCCTGGAGTAAGGGTATTTTCTACGAGCAGTACTTC. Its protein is CAWSKGIFYEQYF.

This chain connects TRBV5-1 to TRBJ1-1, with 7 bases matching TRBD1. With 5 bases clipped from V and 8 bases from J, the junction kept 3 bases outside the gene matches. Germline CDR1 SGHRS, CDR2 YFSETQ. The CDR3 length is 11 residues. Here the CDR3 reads CASSKQGEAFF. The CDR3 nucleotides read TGCGCCAGCAGTAAACAGGGGGAAGCTTTCTTT.

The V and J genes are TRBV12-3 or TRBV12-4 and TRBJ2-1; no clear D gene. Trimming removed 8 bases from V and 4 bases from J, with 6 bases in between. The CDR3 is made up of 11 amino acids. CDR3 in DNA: TGTGCCAGCGCCCAATACAATGAGCAGTTCTTC. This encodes CASAQYNEQFF.

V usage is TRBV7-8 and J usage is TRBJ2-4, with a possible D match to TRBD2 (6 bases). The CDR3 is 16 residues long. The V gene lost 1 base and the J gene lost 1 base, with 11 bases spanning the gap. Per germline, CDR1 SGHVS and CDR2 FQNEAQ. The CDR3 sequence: CASSLVASEAKNIQYF. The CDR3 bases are TGTGCCAGCAGCTTAGTGGCTAGCGAGGCCAAAAACATTCAGTACTTC. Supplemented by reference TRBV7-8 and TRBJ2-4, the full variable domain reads GAGVSQSPRYKVAKRGQDVALRCDPISGHVSLFWYQQALGQGPEFLTYFQNEAQLDKSGLPSDRFFAERPEGSVSTLKIQRTQQEDSAVYLCASSLVASEAKNIQYFGAGTRLSVL.

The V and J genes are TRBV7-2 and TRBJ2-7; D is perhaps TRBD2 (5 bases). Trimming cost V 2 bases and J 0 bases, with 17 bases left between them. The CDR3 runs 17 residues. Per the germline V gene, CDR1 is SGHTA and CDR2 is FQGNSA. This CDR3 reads CASSLHGGGSSSYEQYF. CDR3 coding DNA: TGTGCCAGCAGCTTACATGGTGGCGGGTCTAGCTCCTACGAGCAGTACTTC.

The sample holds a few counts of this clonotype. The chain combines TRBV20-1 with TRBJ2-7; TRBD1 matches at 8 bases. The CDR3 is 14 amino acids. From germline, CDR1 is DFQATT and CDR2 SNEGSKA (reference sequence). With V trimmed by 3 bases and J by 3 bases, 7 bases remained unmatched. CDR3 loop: CSARGDRHYYEQYF. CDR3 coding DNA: TGCAGTGCTAGGGGGGACAGGCATTACTACGAGCAGTACTTC.

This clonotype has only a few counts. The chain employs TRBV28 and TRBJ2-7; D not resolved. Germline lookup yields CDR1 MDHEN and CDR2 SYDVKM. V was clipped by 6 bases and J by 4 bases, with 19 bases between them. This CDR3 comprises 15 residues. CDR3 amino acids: CASRTTGISHYEQYF. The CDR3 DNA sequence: TGTGCCAGCAGAACGACCGGAATTAGCCATTACGAGCAGTACTTC.

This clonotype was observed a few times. As DNA, the CDR3 is TGCGCCAGCAGCCAAGCTAGCGGGAGTACCACAGATACGCAGTATTTT. Translated: CASSQASGSTTDTQYF. V is TRBV4-3 and J is TRBJ2-3; 10 bases map to TRBD2. Trimming took 1 base from V and 2 from J; bases not matched to a gene: 3. Germline CDR1 is LGHNA and CDR2 is YSLEER. The CDR3 runs 16 residues.

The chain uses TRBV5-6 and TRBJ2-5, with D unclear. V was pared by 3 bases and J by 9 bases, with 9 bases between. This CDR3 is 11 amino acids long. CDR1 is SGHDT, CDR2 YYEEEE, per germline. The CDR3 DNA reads TGTGCCAGCAGCTGGTCCGGGCCCCAGTACTTC. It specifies CASSWSGPQYF.

CDR3 amino acids: CASSNRATYEQYF. DNA for the CDR3: TGTGCCAGCAGCAACCGGGCCACCTACGAGCAGTACTTC. The V call is TRBV7-2, the J call TRBJ2-7; D call uncertain. CDR1 is SGHTA and CDR2 is FQGNSA in the germline V gene. V lost 5 bases to trimming and J lost 2 bases, with 10 bases between them. The CDR3 spans 13 residues.

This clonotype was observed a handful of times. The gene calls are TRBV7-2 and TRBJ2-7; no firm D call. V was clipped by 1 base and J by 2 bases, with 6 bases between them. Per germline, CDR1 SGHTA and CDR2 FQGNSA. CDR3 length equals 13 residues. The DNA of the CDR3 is TGTGCCAGCAGCTTAGTCCCGGCCTACGAGCAGTACTTC. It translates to CASSLVPAYEQYF.